The rows below give T cell receptor beta chains drawn from one sample of a study of cytomegalovirus exposure and HLA in healthy donors. Data came from immunoSEQ multiplex PCR; TCRdb stores just in-frame clones and leaves some out. Among about 170,000 clones listed, approximately 81% were seen once. Sequenced: PBMCs. The receptor source for this set is a woman in her 50s in good health and CMV-seronegative. The CDR3 runs from the conserved cysteine through the conserved F or W. A D gene is named only where the DNA matches it firmly. Only part of the rows carry a size: once, few, many, or a class if the clone is expanded.

v_gene	abundance	len	j_gene	d_gene	CDR3nt	CDR3aa
TRBV28	-	17	TRBJ2-7	-	TGTGCCAGCCCCCAGTTTATATTGAGAGACGAGGCCTACGAGCAGTACTTC	CASPQFILRDEAYEQYF
TRBV7-6	once	15	TRBJ1-4	TRBD1	TGTGCCAGCAGCGTAAGGGACAGGGTGGACGAAAAACTGTTTTTT	CASSVRDRVDEKLFF
TRBV7-2	-	11	TRBJ2-1	-	TGTGCCAGCAGCCTTAACAATGAGCAGTTCTTC	CASSLNNEQFF
TRBV6-5	-	14	TRBJ2-7	TRBD1	TGTGCCAGCAGTGAGACAGGGAAACCCTACGAGCAGTACTTC	CASSETGKPYEQYF
TRBV19	few	13	TRBJ1-2	TRBD1	TGTGCCAGTAGTGTCCGGGACAGCTATGGCTACACCTTC	CASSVRDSYGYTF
TRBV7-2	-	15	TRBJ1-4	-	TGTGCCAGCAGCTCAGACAGGAGTAGGAATGAAAAACTGTTTTTT	CASSSDRSRNEKLFF
TRBV2	-	17	TRBJ1-5	TRBD1	TGTGCCAGCAGTGCCCCAGACGGGACAGATAGCAATCAGCCCCAGCATTTT	CASSAPDGTDSNQPQHF
TRBV7-9	-	15	TRBJ1-1	-	TGTGCCAGCAGCCCCGAAGGGAGGGTGAACACTGAAGCTTTCTTT	CASSPEGRVNTEAFF
TRBV19	-	14	TRBJ2-3	-	TGTGCCAGTAGTAGACAGCAGGGATCGGATACGCAGTATTTT	CASSRQQGSDTQYF
TRBV6-5	-	16	TRBJ2-3	TRBD1	TGTGCCAGCAGTTACCCTCCGGGACAGGGAACAGATACGCAGTATTTT	CASSYPPGQGTDTQYF
TRBV28	few	14	TRBJ1-1	-	TGTGCCAGCAGTTCAGGGGAAGGGGTTTCGCCGGGAAGATTT	CASSSGEGVSPGRF
TRBV28	-	14	TRBJ2-1	TRBD1	TGTGCCAGCAGCCTACCGGGACAGTACAATGAGCAGTTCTTC	CASSLPGQYNEQFF
TRBV5-6	-	17	TRBJ2-7	TRBD2	TGTGCCAGCAGCTTGCGTTCGGGGGGAATTGGGACCTACGAGCAGTACTTC	CASSLRSGGIGTYEQYF
TRBV27	-	17	TRBJ1-4	-	TGTGCCAGCAGTTTTGGTATCGAGGTGGCTCGGGGTCGGAAACTGTTTTTT	CASSFGIEVARGRKLFF
TRBV7-8	-	16	TRBJ1-4	-	TGTGCCAGCAGCCCCGGCGGGACTGCAACTAATGAAAAACTGTTTTTT	CASSPGGTATNEKLFF
TRBV7-9	-	13	TRBJ1-1	-	TGTGCCAGCAGCGAAAACAGGCACACTGAAGCTTTCTTT	CASSENRHTEAFF
TRBV6-1	-	17	TRBJ2-4	TRBD2	TGTGCCAGCAGTGGGGGACTAGCGGGAGGGTTGCAAAACATTCAGTACTTC	CASSGGLAGGLQNIQYF
TRBV27	-	19	TRBJ2-1	TRBD2	TGTGCCAGCAGTTTAGTGGGACTAGCGGGTAAAAGCTCCTACAATGAGCAGTTCTTC	CASSLVGLAGKSSYNEQFF
TRBV7-2	-	15	TRBJ2-2	-	TGTGCCAGCAGCTTCAATAGCGGGAACACCGGGGAGCTGTTTTTT	CASSFNSGNTGELFF
TRBV2	-	15	TRBJ2-2	-	TGTGCCAGCAGGAGGAGGGGCGTGGACACCGGGGAGCTGTTTTTT	CASRRRGVDTGELFF
TRBV4-1	-	14	TRBJ2-2	-	TGCGCCAGCAGCGGAGGATCGAACACCGGGGAGCTGTTTTTT	CASSGGSNTGELFF
TRBV28	-	14	TRBJ1-5	-	TGTGCCAGCCGTCCGGGAAACGGCAATCAGCCCCAGCATTTT	CASRPGNGNQPQHF
TRBV28	once	15	TRBJ2-7	-	TGTGCCAGCAGTTTATTGTGGGGGCCTCCCTACGAGCAGTACTTC	CASSLLWGPPYEQYF
TRBV7-9	-	16	TRBJ1-4	-	TGTGCCAGCAGCCCAGGACGGGGGGTCTACAATGAAAAACTGTTTTTT	CASSPGRGVYNEKLFF
TRBV2	-	13	TRBJ2-7	-	TGTGCCAGCAACCCGACGGGTACCTACGAGCAGTACTTC	CASNPTGTYEQYF
TRBV7-2	once	14	TRBJ1-1	-	TGTGCCAGCAGCTGGACAGTCATGAACACTGAAGCTTTCTTT	CASSWTVMNTEAFF
TRBV18	-	13	TRBJ1-5	-	TGTGCCAGCTCCCTCGGTAGCAATCAGCCCCAGCATTTT	CASSLGSNQPQHF
TRBV7-6	-	16	TRBJ2-3	-	TGTGCCAGCAGCCTAGGGGCGGGGGCCTTCACAGATACGCAGTATTTT	CASSLGAGAFTDTQYF
TRBV2	-	14	TRBJ2-3	-	TGTGCCAGCAGTTTGACCTCCGGGACAGATACGCAGTATTTT	CASSLTSGTDTQYF
TRBV10-1	-	15	TRBJ1-1	-	TGCGCCAGCAGTGAGACCAGGTTAACGAACACTGAAGCTTTCTTT	CASSETRLTNTEAFF
TRBV5-1	-	18	TRBJ2-1	-	TGCGCCAGCAGCTTGGGAGTTGGAGGGGGCGGATCCTACAATGAGCAGTTCTTC	CASSLGVGGGGSYNEQFF
TRBV7-9	-	14	TRBJ1-1	TRBD1	TGTTCCAGCAGCCCCGGGACAGGGAGGGCTGAAGCTTTCTTT	CSSSPGTGRAEAFF
TRBV5-1	once	17	TRBJ2-1	TRBD2	TGCGCCAGCAGCTTGTATCAAGCGAGCGGGGCCTACAATGAGCAGTTCTTC	CASSLYQASGAYNEQFF
TRBV14	-	14	TRBJ2-5	-	TGTGCCAGCAGCCAGTACAGGGCAACGGAGACCCAGTACTTC	CASSQYRATETQYF
TRBV4-3	-	15	TRBJ1-5	-	TGCGCCAGCAGCCAAGGGGTGGCCATTCAGGCGCCCCAGCATTTT	CASSQGVAIQAPQHF